What follows are 28 T cell receptor beta chains derived from one specimen sequenced in a study of cytomegalovirus exposure and HLA in healthy donors. The PCR employed 60 Vbeta primers together with 13 Jbeta primers. The assay was immunoSEQ multiplex PCR, and TCRdb's table has in-frame clones only and misses some. The sample includes 130,000 to 150,000 clones, about 82% seen only once; the top ten take approximately 3%. The sequencing input was PBMCs. These receptors were taken from a male donor in good health and CMV-seronegative.

This sequence joins TRBV6-6 and TRBJ2-7; 8 bases agree with TRBD1. CDR1 and CDR2 from the germline V gene are MNHNY and SVGAGI (reference sequence). This CDR3 is 15 amino acids long. J lost 1 base, V lost 5 bases, and 7 bases had no gene match. The CDR3 DNA reads TGTGCCAGCAGTGCCGACAGGGGAGGTTCCTACGAGCAGTACTTC. Protein: CASSADRGGSYEQYF.

CDR3 region: CASSLGTGIYEQYF. The CDR3, as DNA: TGTGCCAGCAGCTTGGGGACAGGAATTTACGAGCAGTACTTC. The chain carries TRBV7-3 and TRBJ2-7, with TRBD1 identical over 8 bases. The CDR3 runs 14 residues. Per the germline V gene, CDR1 is SGHTA and CDR2 is FQGTGA. With V trimmed by 3 bases and J by 4 bases, 5 bases remained unmatched.

This chain joins TRBV27 and TRBJ1-2; tentatively, D is TRBD1 (5 bases). The V gene lost 1 base and the J gene lost 6 bases, with 12 bases spanning the gap. The CDR3 spans 14 residues. Germline CDR1 reads MNHEY; CDR2 reads SMNVEV (reference sequence). The CDR3 nucleotides read TGTGCCAGCAGTTTATTGGGCAGGGAGGATGGCTACACCTTC. Amino acid sequence: CASSLLGREDGYTF.

This chain connects TRBV5-1 to TRBJ2-2; 8 bases line up with TRBD1. Germline V gene lookup returns CDR1 SGHRS and CDR2 YFSETQ. Losses at the gene ends were 7 bases for V and 0 bases for J; bases not matched to a gene: 5. This CDR3 contains 15 residues. The CDR3: CASRDRPTNTGELFF. In DNA form, the CDR3 reads TGCGCCAGCCGGGACAGGCCCACGAACACCGGGGAGCTGTTTTTT.

This chain uses TRBV7-3 with TRBJ1-1, with no clear D. Trimming shortened V by 0 bases and J by 1 base, and 6 bases separated the two germline ends. Germline CDR1 SGHTA, CDR2 FQGTGA. The CDR3 loop spans 14 amino acids. CDR3 amino acids: CASSLTRENTEAFF. As DNA, the CDR3 is TGTGCCAGCAGCTTAACGAGGGAGAACACTGAAGCTTTCTTT.

The CDR3 region is CARQGDELAGNTEAFF. CDR3 sequence (DNA): TGTGCCAGACAGGGGGATGAGCTGGCAGGGAACACTGAAGCTTTCTTT. The chain recombines TRBV2 with TRBJ1-1; TRBD1 matches at 8 bases. Trimming removed 9 bases from V and 1 base from J; junction bases left unmatched: 13. This CDR3 has 16 residues. Germline CDR1 is SNHLY and CDR2 is FYNNEI.

This chain links TRBV11-1 with TRBJ2-5; D possibly corresponds to TRBD2 (6 bases). V lost 3 bases and J lost 1, with 6 bases in between. The CDR3 runs to 13 residues. Germline values: CDR1 SGHAT, CDR2 FQDESV (reference sequence). CDR3 sequence (DNA): TGTGCCAGCAGCTTTAGCGGCCAAGAGACCCAGTACTTC. It yields the protein CASSFSGQETQYF. The variable domain in full, with the rest retrieved from reference TRBV11-1 and TRBJ2-5, is EAEVAQSPRYKITEKSQAVAFWCDPISGHATLYWYRQILGQGPELLVQFQDESVVDDSQLPKDRFSAERLKGVDSTLKIQPAELGDSAMYLCASSFSGQETQYFGPGTRLLVL.

This chain joins TRBV19 and TRBJ1-2; no definite D call. Trimming took 6 bases from V and 4 from J, leaving 12 bases between them. CDR3 length equals 13 residues. Germline CDR1 and CDR2: LNHDA and SQIVND (reference sequence). In DNA form, the CDR3 reads TGTGCCAGTAGCATGCACGCGCCCTATGGCTACACCTTC. Translation: CASSMHAPYGYTF.

The chain couples TRBV7-2 to TRBJ2-2; 14 bases are shared with TRBD2. The CDR3 is 17 residues long. V dropped 1 base and J dropped 5; count of bases not matched to a gene: 3. Germline assignment: CDR1 SGHTA and CDR2 FQGNSA. The CDR3 here is CASSLGGLAGETGELFF. CDR3 DNA sequence: TGTGCCAGCAGCTTAGGGGGACTAGCGGGAGAAACCGGGGAGCTGTTTTTT.

V is TRBV21-1 and J is TRBJ2-7; the table's D gene call, TRBD2, was not cross checked with the DNA. TRBV21-1 corresponds to a pseudogene. CDR3 length equals 16 residues. In DNA, the CDR3 is TGTGCCAGCAGCCGCCGGGGGGGGAACGACTCCTACGAGCAGTACTTC. Amino acids: CASSRRGGNDSYEQYF.

This rearrangement joins TRBV6-1 to TRBJ2-5; 10 bases fit TRBD2. The J call may not be correct, given that the DNA end is closer to TRBJ2-7. CDR3 length equals 15 residues. Germline V CDR1 and CDR2: MNHNS, SASEGT. DNA of the CDR3: TGTGCCAGCAGTTCTAGCGGGAGCCCATCCTACGAGCAGTACTTC. Its translation is CASSSSGSPSYEQYF.

The V and J genes are TRBV5-1 and TRBJ1-5; 10 bases match TRBD1. V shed 4 bases, J shed 6 bases, and the junction held 19 bases outside the gene matches. Germline assignment: CDR1 SGHRS and CDR2 YFSETQ. The CDR3 spans 19 residues. CDR3 nucleotide sequence: TGCGCCAGCAGCCTAAAACACCGGGACAGGGGCCAGGTTGGTCAGCCCCAGCATTTT. This encodes CASSLKHRDRGQVGQPQHF.

V and J are TRBV25-1 and TRBJ2-7; tentatively, D is TRBD1 (5 bases). The CDR3 is 16 residues long. Deletions cut 3 bases from V and 4 bases from J, with 19 bases between. Germline lookup yields CDR1 MGHDK and CDR2 SYGVNS. CDR3 sequence: CASSDWGFGQAYEQYF. CDR3 DNA sequence: TGTGCCAGCAGTGATTGGGGCTTTGGGCAGGCTTACGAGCAGTACTTC.

This clone was seen only once. The V gene is TRBV18, the J gene TRBJ2-7; 8 bases are a match to TRBD2. J was trimmed by 3 bases and V by 2 bases; bases with no gene match: 6. Germline assignment: CDR1 KGHSH and CDR2 LQKENI. The CDR3 sequence is 15 residues long. CDR3 residues: CASSPSAGGVYEQYF. DNA of the CDR3: TGTGCCAGCTCACCATCCGCGGGAGGTGTCTACGAGCAGTACTTC. Drawing the rest from reference TRBV18 and TRBJ2-7, the complete variable domain is NAGVMQNPRHLVRRRGQEARLRCSPMKGHSHVYWYRQLPEEGLKFMVYLQKENIIDESGMPKERFSAEFPKEGPSILRIQQVVRGDSAAYFCASSPSAGGVYEQYFGPGTRLTVT.

V gene TRBV10-1 combines with J gene TRBJ2-2; 7 nucleotides agree with TRBD1. Germline V lookup: CDR1 WNHNN, CDR2 SYGVQD (reference sequence). The V gene end was trimmed by 8 bases and the J gene end by 5 bases; junction bases not matched to a gene: 20. The CDR3 runs 18 residues. This chain's CDR3 is CASLYELTRTGETGELFF. As DNA, the CDR3 is TGCGCCAGCCTATACGAACTAACGCGGACAGGTGAAACCGGGGAGCTGTTTTTT.

The rearrangement joins TRBV4-2 to TRBJ2-7; 8 nucleotides match TRBD1. The V gene end was trimmed by 1 base and the J gene end by 2 bases; junction bases not matched to a gene: 4. The germline gives CDR1 LGHNA, CDR2 YNFKEQ. The CDR3 runs to 15 residues. Written as DNA, the CDR3 is TGTGCCAGCAGCCAAGGACAGGGGATGGCCTACGAGCAGTACTTC. It encodes CASSQGQGMAYEQYF.

The V gene is TRBV9, the J gene TRBJ1-3; D is ambiguous. The germline V gene has CDR1 SGDLS and CDR2 YYNGEE. V gave up 0 bases and J gave up 3 bases, with 4 bases separating them. This CDR3 contains 13 residues. The CDR3 loop is CASSVAGGNTIYF. The CDR3 DNA sequence: TGTGCCAGCAGCGTAGCGGGTGGAAACACCATATATTTT. Full variable domain (missing parts from reference TRBV9 and TRBJ1-3): DSGVTQTPKHLITATGQRVTLRCSPRSGDLSVYWYQQSLDQGLQFLIQYYNGEERAKGNILERFSAQQFPDLHSELNLSSLELGDSALYFCASSVAGGNTIYFGEGSWLTVV.

The chain couples TRBV19 to TRBJ1-2; the match to TRBD1 covers 7 bases. CDR1 and CDR2 (germline): LNHDA, SQIVND (reference sequence). This CDR3 has 13 amino acids. V shed 7 bases and J 5 bases; nucleotides not matched to a gene: 7. The CDR3 DNA follows: TGTGCCAGTACCCCGCAGGGGGTTTATGGCTACACCTTC. Its protein is CASTPQGVYGYTF. The full variable domain, its missing parts supplied by reference TRBV19 and TRBJ1-2, is DGGITQSPKYLFRKEGQNVTLSCEQNLNHDAMYWYRQDPGQGLRLIYYSQIVNDFQKGDIAEGYSVSREKKESFPLTVTSAQKNPTAFYLCASTPQGVYGYTFGSGTRLTVV.

The chain couples TRBV13 to TRBJ2-1, with TRBD1 identical over 9 bases. V shed 1 base, J shed 10 bases, and the junction held 8 bases outside the gene matches. CDR1 and CDR2 (germline): PRHDT, FYEKMQ (reference sequence). CDR3 length: 15 amino acids. The CDR3 sequence: CASSLALQGASEQFF. The CDR3 DNA sequence: TGTGCCAGCAGCTTAGCCCTACAGGGGGCTAGCGAGCAGTTCTTC.

In its sample, this clone was seen a few times. V and J are TRBV6-4 and TRBJ2-1, with a possible D match to TRBD2 (6 bases). Trimming removed 2 bases at V and 9 bases at J, with 11 bases between. The germline CDR1 and CDR2 sequences are MRHNA and SNTAGT. The CDR3 is 13 residues long. CDR3 amino acids: CASSDKEGGEQFF. The CDR3 bases are TGTGCCAGCAGTGACAAAGAGGGAGGTGAGCAGTTCTTC.

This chain uses TRBV7-9 with TRBJ2-3, with 9 bases aligning to TRBD1. V dropped 7 bases and J dropped 2; count of bases not matched to a gene: 13. The CDR3 extends over 17 amino acids. Germline CDR1 is SEHNR and CDR2 is FQNEAQ (reference sequence). CDR3 sequence: CASTPAVGTGYTDTQYF. CDR3 coding DNA: TGTGCCAGCACCCCGGCAGTCGGGACAGGGTACACAGATACGCAGTATTTT.

The chain couples TRBV27 to TRBJ2-7; 10 positions agree with TRBD2. Germline CDR1 is MNHEY and CDR2 is SMNVEV (reference sequence). Trimming removed 3 bases from V and 0 bases from J; junction bases left unmatched: 2. The CDR3 sequence is 15 residues long. The chain's CDR3 is CASSFTSGVSYEQYF. Written as DNA, the CDR3 is TGTGCCAGCAGTTTTACTAGCGGGGTCTCCTACGAGCAGTACTTC.

The chain has TRBV25-1 and TRBJ1-6; D gene ambiguous. Germline CDR1 MGHDK, CDR2 SYGVNS. V was cut by 4 bases and J by 0 bases, with 4 bases left in between. The CDR3 is made up of 14 amino acids. CDR3 loop: CASSGSSYNSPLHF. The CDR3 DNA reads as TGTGCCAGCAGTGGGAGCTCCTATAATTCACCCCTCCACTTT.

As DNA, the CDR3 is TGTGCCTGGAGTATAAACACTGAAGCTTTCTTT. It specifies CAWSINTEAFF. The chain carries TRBV30 and TRBJ1-1; D is undetermined. Germline V gene lookup returns CDR1 GTSNPN and CDR2 SVGIG (reference sequence). The CDR3 has 11 amino acids. Trimming shortened V by 2 bases and J by 2 bases, and 3 bases separated the two germline ends.

With regard to this clone: Other DNA sequences of this sample code for an identical CDR3. The chain joins TRBV4-1 to TRBJ1-3, with TRBD1 matching 11 bases. Trimming cost V 4 bases and J 5 bases; bases outside gene matches: 7. Germline V gives CDR1 MGHRA, CDR2 YSYEKL. CDR3 length: 16 residues. The CDR3 is CASSLGTGGTRNTIYF. CDR3 coding DNA: TGCGCCAGCAGCCTCGGGACAGGGGGTACGAGAAACACCATATATTTT.

The V and J genes are TRBV28 and TRBJ2-7, with TRBD1 matching 9 bases. V was pared by 5 bases and J by 2 bases, with 4 bases of the junction left unmatched. The CDR3 has 14 residues. Germline V gene sequence: CDR1 MDHEN, CDR2 SYDVKM. This CDR3 is CASSTRTGAYEQYF. CDR3 nucleotide sequence: TGTGCCAGCAGTACCAGGACAGGGGCCTACGAGCAGTACTTC.

The genes are TRBV4-3 and TRBJ2-5, with TRBD2 matching 7 bases. CDR1 is LGHNA and CDR2 is YSLEER in the germline V gene. J was trimmed by 6 bases and V by 0 bases; bases with no gene match: 7. The CDR3 extends over 15 amino acids. CDR3 nucleotide sequence: TGCGCCAGCAGCCAAGATCTTGCTAGCGGCCAGACCCAGTACTTC. This sequence encodes CASSQDLASGQTQYF.

The chain recombines TRBV5-6 with TRBJ2-1; D uncertain. Germline V gives CDR1 SGHDT, CDR2 YYEEEE. The CDR3 is 16 amino acids. V lost 1 base, J lost 5 bases, and 16 bases lay in between. The CDR3 DNA reads TGTGCCAGCAGCTTGATGGGCAGGAAGAACAACAATGAGCAGTTCTTC. Translation gives CASSLMGRKNNNEQFF.